Described below is a single T cell receptor (beta chain) sequence and its context. This clonotype showed up many times. This clone's antigen is unknown. Base qualities are not provided; no much larger clone lies one nucleotide away. The junction carries 10 bases between V and J, which are trimmed by 5 bases and 8 bases respectively. Spanning cysteine to phenylalanine, the CDR3 consists of 12 amino acids. The only DNA kept is the CDR3, 36 bases in frame from the first base. These data originate in a study of T-cell memory formation after mild COVID-19 (TCRdb year 2021). With respect to the entire study: TCR sequence clusters from the two donors were largely donor specific. The cohort was made up of two young adult volunteers, one female and one male, who were previously healthy. In a couple of donors, T-cell clones that expanded and contracted after mild COVID-19 were followed by sequencing TCRalpha and TCRbeta repertoires longitudinally. General findings and caveats noted by the study authors: Balanced CD4/CD8 phenotypes were observed for clones contracting from day 15 to 85, whereas a bias towards CD4+ was observed for a second wave of clones expanding from day 15 to 37. The study covered only a couple of mild cases, and larger cohorts including severe cases with pre-infection samples were considered necessary. Contracting CD4+ clones were found mainly in CM and EM memory subsets, while CD8+ clones were enriched in EMRA. The second-wave clones that peaked on day 37 were not confirmed to be SARS-CoV-2 specific. Some responding clones were detected in pre-infection memory, which suggested that pre-existing cross-reactive memory T cells had joined the SARS-CoV-2 response.

Instrument used: Illumina NovaSeq 6000. TCRalpha and TCRbeta cDNA libraries were constructed by 5'RACE with constant-segment primers, with sample barcodes and unique molecular identifiers being introduced. RNA was extracted from every sample with Trizol reagent. Amplification of the libraries took two PCR steps, and the second step added a second sample barcode plus Illumina TruSeq adapters. Libraries were sequenced on an Illumina NovaSeq with 2 x 150 bp paired-end reads. As for the original processing: Reads were demultiplexed and collapsed into UMI-guided consensus sequences with migec v1.2.7. With mixcr v2.1.11, UMI consensuses were aligned to TRA and TRB V and J templates and assembled into clonotypes. A clonotype was counted as expanded or contracted only when both edgeR and NoisET called the clonotype significant, with the noise models trained on biological replicates. For edgeR calls, a false discovery rate-adjusted p below 0.01 and a log2 fold-change threshold of 1 were applied. As an exploratory analysis of dynamics, max-normalized trajectories of the 1000 most abundant clonotypes were examined with PCA combined with hierarchical clustering. Separately sequenced CD4+ and CD8+ repertoires were used to assign a CD4 or CD8 phenotype to each responding clone. The raw public reads went through TCRdb reprocessing: fastp at Q25, MiXCR clone calling, in-frame beta chains kept. Every distinct CDR3 protein forms one entry, paired with its most common genes and DNA. V and J calls and clone size were set by TCRdb, not the authors. The sample has more than 150,000 distinct CDR3 sequences on record, less than 20% of them singletons. In total, the top ten clones hold approximately 4% of the sample.

Ficoll-Paque density gradient centrifugation was used to isolate PBMCs. This sequence originates from a man younger than 35 who had mild COVID-19 (a few samples of this study predate the infection). The sample titles of this study are shuffled in the database, so cell type and time point are left out; the donor was told from shared clones. Sequenced sample: PBMCs or a T cell subset sorted from them (not recorded which). Recombination linked TRBV12-3 or TRBV12-4 to TRBJ2-1; TRBD2 might be the D gene, on 6 matching bases. The CDR3 region: CASSRLDHEQFF. The sequenced DNA is TGTGCCAGCAGTCGACTAGACCATGAGCAGTTCTTC.